This T cell receptor beta chain stems from a study of blood T cell repertoires in COVID-19. Method: immunoSEQ multiplex PCR; TCRdb's copy keeps in-frame clones and lacks some. This table holds 200,000 to 250,000 clones, 75% to 90% found once. The V gene lost 0 bases and the J gene lost 0 bases, with 12 bases spanning the gap. Germline V lookup: CDR1 LNHDA, CDR2 SQIVND (reference sequence). The CDR3 has 17 amino acids. The sequence was collected from a man aged 55 to 70 who had recovered from COVID-19. The chain uses TRBV19 and TRBJ2-1; D ambiguous. Specimen: peripheral blood. The CDR3 spells CASSIDGDADSYNEQFF. As DNA, the CDR3 is TGTGCCAGTAGTATAGATGGTGACGCGGACTCCTACAATGAGCAGTTCTTC.